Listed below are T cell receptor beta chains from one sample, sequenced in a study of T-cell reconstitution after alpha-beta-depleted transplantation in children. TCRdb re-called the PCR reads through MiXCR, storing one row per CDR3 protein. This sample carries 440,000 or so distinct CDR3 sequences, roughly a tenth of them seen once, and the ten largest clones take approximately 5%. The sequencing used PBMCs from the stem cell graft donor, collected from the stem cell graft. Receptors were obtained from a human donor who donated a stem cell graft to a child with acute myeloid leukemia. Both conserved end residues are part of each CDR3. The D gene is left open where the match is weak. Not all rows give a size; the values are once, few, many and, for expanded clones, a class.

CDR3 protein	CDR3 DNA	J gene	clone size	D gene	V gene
CAIRQAITYGYTF	TGTGCCATCAGACAGGCCATCACTTATGGCTACACCTTC	TRBJ1-2	many	-	TRBV10-3
CASSLEWGQGNEQFF	TGTGCCAGCAGCTTGGAGTGGGGTCAGGGGAATGAGCAGTTCTTC	TRBJ2-1	-	-	TRBV5-6
CATSLEASGVTDTQYF	TGTGCCACCAGCTTAGAGGCTAGCGGTGTCACAGATACGCAGTATTTT	TRBJ2-3	once	TRBD2	TRBV11-2
CASSTGRSNQPQHF	TGTGCCAGCAGCACGGGACGTAGCAATCAGCCCCAGCATTTT	TRBJ1-5	few	-	TRBV5-6
CSARAAGRHAEAFF	TGCAGTGCTAGGGCAGCAGGGAGGCACGCTGAAGCTTTCTTT	TRBJ1-1	-	-	TRBV20-1
CASSRTSAGELFF	TGTGCCAGCAGCCGCACTAGTGCCGGGGAGCTGTTTTTT	TRBJ2-2	-	-	TRBV7-8
CASSPSGRGVFAEAFF	TGTGCCAGCAGCCCCTCCGGGCGAGGGGTTTTTGCTGAAGCTTTCTTT	TRBJ1-1	few	-	TRBV3-1
CASSFTGLPGANVLTF	TGTGCCAGCAGCTTCACAGGGCTTCCCGGGGCCAACGTCCTGACTTTC	TRBJ2-6	-	-	TRBV7-9
CAIAGQGSVLYTGELFF	TGTGCCATTGCTGGACAGGGTAGCGTGTTATACACCGGGGAGCTGTTTTTT	TRBJ2-2	-	TRBD1	TRBV10-3
CASSLGEQETQYF	TGCGCCAGCAGCTTGGGGGAACAAGAGACCCAGTACTTC	TRBJ2-5	-	-	TRBV5-1
CASSSGSSGANVLTF	TGTGCCAGCAGTTCGGGCAGCTCTGGGGCCAACGTCCTGACTTTC	TRBJ2-6	many	-	TRBV12-3/TRBV12-4
CASSLRQGAETQYF	TGTGCTAGCAGCTTAAGACAGGGTGCGGAGACCCAGTACTTC	TRBJ2-5	-	TRBD1	TRBV7-7
CSASMRQETQYF	TGCAGTGCTAGTATGCGCCAAGAGACCCAGTACTTC	TRBJ2-5	once	-	TRBV20-1
CASSQSISEGGGGTDTQYF	TGCGCCAGCAGTCAATCGATCTCAGAGGGAGGGGGGGGAACAGATACGCAGTATTTT	TRBJ2-3	-	-	TRBV23-1
CASSLNLGHTIYF	TGTGCCAGCAGTTTAAACCTCGGCCACACCATATATTTT	TRBJ1-3	-	-	TRBV12-3/TRBV12-4
CASSQQGLQETQYF	TGCGCCAGCAGCCAGCAGGGACTCCAAGAGACCCAGTACTTC	TRBJ2-5	few	-	TRBV4-1
CATSGSRANNEQFF	TGTGCCACCAGTGGGAGCAGGGCCAACAATGAGCAGTTCTTC	TRBJ2-1	few	-	TRBV24-1
CASSLFFLGTEGSEAFF	TGTGCCAGCAGCTTATTCTTTTTGGGGACCGAGGGCTCTGAAGCTTTCTTT	TRBJ1-1	few	-	TRBV7-2
CASTSRRGEQPQHF	TGTGCCAGCACCTCCAGGAGGGGAGAGCAGCCCCAGCATTTT	TRBJ1-5	few	-	TRBV6-1
CAISEPQAGSTDTQYF	TGTGCCATCAGTGAGCCGCAAGCGGGGAGCACAGATACGCAGTATTTT	TRBJ2-3	-	TRBD2	TRBV10-3
CSVESKGANVLTF	TGCAGCGTTGAATCTAAAGGGGCCAACGTCCTGACTTTC	TRBJ2-6	many	-	TRBV29-1
CASSPQPRVYNEQFF	TGTGCCAGCAGCCCCCAACCCAGGGTGTACAATGAGCAGTTCTTC	TRBJ2-1	-	-	TRBV5-6
CASSQARTGASEAFF	TGTGCCAGCAGCCAGGCCCGGACAGGGGCGTCTGAAGCTTTCTTT	TRBJ1-1	few	TRBD1	TRBV3-1
CASRATSGRLTTYEQYF	TGTGCCAGCAGGGCGACTAGCGGGAGATTAACGACCTACGAGCAGTACTTC	TRBJ2-7	few	TRBD2	TRBV6-1
CASSFLSDNTEAFF	TGTGCCAGCAGCTTTTTGTCAGATAACACTGAAGCTTTCTTT	TRBJ1-1	few	-	TRBV7-2
CASSFEGRGGTEAFF	TGCGCCAGCAGCTTTGAGGGCAGGGGAGGCACTGAAGCTTTCTTT	TRBJ1-1	many	-	TRBV5-1
CSAELPGTSLRNEQFF	TGCAGTGCTGAATTACCCGGGACTAGCCTCCGCAATGAGCAGTTCTTC	TRBJ2-1	few	TRBD2	TRBV20-1
CASSRAGSSGNTIYF	TGTGCCAGCAGTCGCGCGGGGAGCTCTGGAAACACCATATATTTT	TRBJ1-3	-	-	TRBV12-3/TRBV12-4
CSASDVFRTGGYTF	TGCAGTGCTAGTGACGTCTTCAGAACTGGTGGCTACACCTTC	TRBJ1-2	-	-	TRBV20-1
CAWARSGYGYTF	TGTGCCTGGGCCCGGTCAGGCTATGGCTACACCTTC	TRBJ1-2	-	-	TRBV30
CSARGTNEQFF	TGCAGTGCTAGAGGAACCAATGAGCAGTTCTTC	TRBJ2-1	few	-	TRBV20-1
CAISESRSGTDYGYTF	TGTGCCATCAGTGAGTCGAGGAGTGGGACGGACTATGGCTACACCTTC	TRBJ1-2	few	-	TRBV10-3
CSASPGTNKRTQYF	TGCAGTGCTAGCCCCGGGACTAACAAGAGGACCCAGTACTTC	TRBJ2-5	many	TRBD2	TRBV20-1
CASSLAAGAGNTIYF	TGCGCCAGCAGCTTGGCCGCGGGGGCGGGAAACACCATATATTTT	TRBJ1-3	-	-	TRBV5-1
CSVEDRDGYTF	TGCAGCGTTGAGGACAGGGATGGCTACACCTTC	TRBJ1-2	few	TRBD1	TRBV29-1
CASSYSRRGGTEAFF	TGTGCCAGCAGTTACTCGAGGAGGGGGGGGACTGAAGCTTTCTTT	TRBJ1-1	few	-	TRBV6-5
CASSATFGTGQETQYF	TGTGCCAGCAGCGCTACCTTCGGGACAGGCCAAGAGACCCAGTACTTC	TRBJ2-5	few	TRBD1	TRBV7-2
CASSSEGGTGYSGANVLTF	TGCGCCAGCAGCTCAGAGGGGGGAACGGGGTACTCTGGGGCCAACGTCCTGACTTTC	TRBJ2-6	few	-	TRBV5-1
CSASPPSGQETQYF	TGCAGTGCTTCTCCTCCTAGCGGGCAAGAGACCCAGTACTTC	TRBJ2-5	few	TRBD2	TRBV20-1
CSGRRPAGGGETQYF	TGCAGCGGGAGGCGGCCAGCGGGAGGTGGAGAGACCCAGTACTTC	TRBJ2-5	many	TRBD2	TRBV29-1
CASSQVWGASGTDTQYF	TGCGCCAGCAGCCAAGTGTGGGGGGCGAGTGGGACAGATACGCAGTATTTT	TRBJ2-3	few	-	TRBV4-1
CASSLALRDPGELFF	TGTGCTAGCAGCTTAGCTCTCAGGGACCCCGGGGAGCTGTTTTTT	TRBJ2-2	-	-	TRBV7-7
CSVEDRGGPTNTGELFF	TGCAGCGTTGAAGATCGGGGGGGGCCCACGAACACCGGGGAGCTGTTTTTT	TRBJ2-2	few	TRBD2	TRBV29-1
CSVGGFKQETQYF	TGCAGCGTTGGGGGGTTTAAGCAAGAGACCCAGTACTTC	TRBJ2-5	few	-	TRBV29-1
CASSLQGSKNSQYF	TGTGCCAGCAGTTTGCAGGGATCTAAAAACAGTCAGTACTTC	TRBJ2-4	-	-	TRBV27
CASSLATGARTEAFF	TGCGCCAGCAGCTTGGCGACGGGGGCACGAACTGAAGCTTTCTTT	TRBJ1-1	many	-	TRBV5-1
CASSLATSSLREQFF	TGCGCCAGCAGCTTGGCGACTAGCTCCTTGCGCGAGCAGTTCTTC	TRBJ2-1	-	TRBD2	TRBV5-1
CASSMPLADTQYF	TGTGCCAGCAGCATGCCCCTGGCAGATACGCAGTATTTT	TRBJ2-3	-	-	TRBV7-3
CASSLFRLAGPSTDTQYF	TGTGCCAGCAGTTTATTTCGCCTAGCGGGGCCTAGCACAGATACGCAGTATTTT	TRBJ2-3	many	TRBD2	TRBV12-3/TRBV12-4
CASSPVIPVISGRTDTQYF	TGTGCCAGCTCACCAGTGATTCCCGTTATTAGCGGACGCACAGATACGCAGTATTTT	TRBJ2-3	-	-	TRBV18
CASRSRLAGGTDTQYF	TGTGCCAGCAGATCCCGCCTAGCGGGGGGTACAGATACGCAGTATTTT	TRBJ2-3	few	TRBD2	TRBV12-3/TRBV12-4
CASSFPNGGGEQFF	TGTGCCAGCAGTTTCCCCAACGGGGGCGGTGAGCAGTTCTTC	TRBJ2-1	-	-	TRBV6-5